This T cell receptor beta chain came from a study of T cell responses to AZD1222 COVID-19 vaccine. The study, taken as a whole, reports: Spike-specific TCR depth and breadth grew after two AZD1222 doses. Nearly half of spike-specific TCRs reportedly go after variant regions that carry no mutations.

To note about this clone: Antigen specificity is unknown.

Germline V gene lookup returns CDR1 SGDLS and CDR2 YYNGEE. Trimming took 4 bases from V and 2 from J, leaving 10 bases between them. The CDR3 sequence is 13 residues long. Here immunoSEQ multiplex PCR was the method, and the copy in TCRdb shows in-frame clones only, minus some. The sample shows around 130,000 clones, roughly 92% of them seen only once. The V gene is TRBV9, the J gene TRBJ2-7; TRBD1 is a possible D gene (5 bases). Specimen: peripheral blood, collected 28 days after the second AZD1222 dose. This sequence originates from an adult who received the AZD1222 COVID-19 vaccine. This chain's CDR3 is CASSPDRAYEQYF. Written as DNA, the CDR3 is TGTGCCAGCAGCCCTGACAGAGCCTACGAGCAGTACTTC. Variable domain in full (rest from reference TRBV9 and TRBJ2-7): DSGVTQTPKHLITATGQRVTLRCSPRSGDLSVYWYQQSLDQGLQFLIQYYNGEERAKGNILERFSAQQFPDLHSELNLSSLELGDSALYFCASSPDRAYEQYFGPGTRLTVT.